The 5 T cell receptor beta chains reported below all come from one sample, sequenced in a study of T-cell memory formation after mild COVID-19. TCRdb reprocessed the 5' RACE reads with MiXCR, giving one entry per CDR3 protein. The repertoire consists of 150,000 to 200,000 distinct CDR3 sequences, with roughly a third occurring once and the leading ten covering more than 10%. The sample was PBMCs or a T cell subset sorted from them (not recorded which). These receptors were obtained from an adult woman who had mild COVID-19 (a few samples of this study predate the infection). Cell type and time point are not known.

CDR3 sequence: CASTRGNYQPQHF. The CDR3 DNA sequence: TGTGCCAGCACCCGAGGGAATTATCAGCCCCAGCATTTT. The chain couples TRBV12-3 or TRBV12-4 to TRBJ1-5; no definite D call. The CDR3 extends over 13 amino acids. The ends were cut back, 7 bases at V and 5 bases at J, with 12 bases in the middle.

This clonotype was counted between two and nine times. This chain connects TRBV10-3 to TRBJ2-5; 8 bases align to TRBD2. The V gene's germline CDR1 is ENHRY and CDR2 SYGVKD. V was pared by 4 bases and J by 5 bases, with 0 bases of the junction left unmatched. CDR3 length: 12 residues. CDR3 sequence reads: CAISAGGETQYF. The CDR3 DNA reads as TGTGCCATCAGTGCGGGAGGGGAGACCCAGTACTTC.

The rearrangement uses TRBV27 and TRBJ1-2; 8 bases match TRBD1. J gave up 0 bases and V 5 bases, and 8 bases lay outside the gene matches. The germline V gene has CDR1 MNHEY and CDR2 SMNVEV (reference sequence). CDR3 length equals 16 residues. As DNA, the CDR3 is TGTGCCAGCAGTCCCAGACAGGGGAGGGCTAACTATGGCTACACCTTC. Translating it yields CASSPRQGRANYGYTF.

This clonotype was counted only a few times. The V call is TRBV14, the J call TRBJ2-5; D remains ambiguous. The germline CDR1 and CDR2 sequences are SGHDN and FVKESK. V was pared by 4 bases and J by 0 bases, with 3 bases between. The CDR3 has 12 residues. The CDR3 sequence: CASSRHQETQYF. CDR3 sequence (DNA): TGTGCCAGCAGCCGGCACCAAGAGACCCAGTACTTC.

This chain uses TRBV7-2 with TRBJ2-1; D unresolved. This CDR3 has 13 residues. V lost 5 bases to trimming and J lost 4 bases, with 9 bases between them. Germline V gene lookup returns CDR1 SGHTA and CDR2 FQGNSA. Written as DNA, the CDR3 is TGTGCCAGCAGCCAGATAGTATACAATGAGCAGTTCTTC. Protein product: CASSQIVYNEQFF. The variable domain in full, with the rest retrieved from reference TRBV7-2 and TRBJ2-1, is GAGVSQSPSNKVTEKGKDVELRCDPISGHTALYWYRQSLGQGLEFLIYFQGNSAPDKSGLPSDRFSAERTGGSVSTLTIQRTQQEDSAVYLCASSQIVYNEQFFGPGTRLTVL.